The 21 T cell receptor beta chains reported below all come from one sample, sequenced in a study of vaccination and CD4 T cells after COVID-19. TCRdb used MiXCR to reprocess the PCR reads, holding one entry per CDR3 protein. In the table there are 15,000 to 20,000 distinct CDR3 sequences, approximately 60% of which are singletons. The source was CD4+ T cells from blood, collected after SARS-CoV-2 vaccination. All receptors come from a human donor who had recovered from COVID-19.

V usage is TRBV7-2 and J usage is TRBJ1-4; 7 bases align to TRBD1. The CDR3 runs 15 residues. CDR1 and CDR2 from the germline V gene are SGHTA and FQGNSA. V dropped 4 bases and J dropped 4; count of bases not matched to a gene: 6. The CDR3 DNA sequence: TGTGCCAGCAGCTCGAGGACAGGCTATAATGAAAAACTGTTTTTT. It specifies CASSSRTGYNEKLFF.

The J gene is TRBJ1-5, the V gene TRBV6-5; no clear D. Trimming removed 0 bases at V and 7 bases at J, with 10 bases between. CDR3 length: 14 amino acids. Germline V CDR1 and CDR2: MNHEY, SVGAGI. CDR3 sequence (DNA): TGTGCCAGCAGTTACTCCGCCAGTGGGCAGCCCCAGCATTTT. Protein: CASSYSASGQPQHF.

This clonotype was detected a few times. The chain recombines TRBV20-1 with TRBJ1-5, with 7 nucleotides matching TRBD1. This CDR3 is 18 amino acids long. V lost 2 bases, J lost 3 bases, and 16 bases stayed unmatched. Per the germline V gene, CDR1 is DFQATT and CDR2 is SNEGSKA (reference sequence). The DNA of the CDR3 is TGCAGTGCTAGAAGTCGGACAGGAGTTCTACGATTCAATCAGCCCCAGCATTTT. Protein sequence: CSARSRTGVLRFNQPQHF.

This clonotype was detected only a few times. This chain joins TRBV27 and TRBJ1-1; D is perhaps TRBD1 (6 bases). This CDR3 contains 15 residues. Trimming stripped 4 bases from V and 4 bases from J, with 16 bases between. Per germline, CDR1 MNHEY and CDR2 SMNVEV (reference sequence). CDR3 coding DNA: TGTGCCAGCAGTTCCTTACAGGGTGGGAGCACTGAAGCTTTCTTT. The encoded protein is CASSSLQGGSTEAFF.

The genes are TRBV21-1 and TRBJ2-1; the table's D gene call, TRBD1, was not cross checked with the DNA. TRBV21-1 is labeled a pseudogene. The CDR3 is 17 amino acids. The CDR3 coding sequence is TGTGCCAGGCCACGGCTTTTCGACAGGGTCCCGTACAATGAGCAGTTCTTC. It translates to CARPRLFDRVPYNEQFF.

The rearrangement uses TRBV27 and TRBJ1-6, with TRBD1 matching over 7 bases. The CDR3 is 15 residues long. The V gene end was trimmed by 3 bases and the J gene end by 5 bases; junction bases not matched to a gene: 4. Germline-derived CDR1 and CDR2 are MNHEY and SMNVEV (reference sequence). This CDR3 is CASSFRDRDNSPLHF. The CDR3 DNA is TGTGCCAGCAGTTTCCGGGACAGAGATAATTCACCCCTCCACTTT.

The gene calls are TRBV5-4 and TRBJ2-5, with 7 bases that match TRBD2. Germline-derived CDR1 and CDR2 are SGHNT and YYREEE (reference sequence). The CDR3 is made up of 14 amino acids. Trimming took 4 bases from V and 5 from J; bases not matched to a gene: 8. CDR3 amino acids: CASSGAGFVETQYF. CDR3 DNA sequence: TGTGCCAGCAGCGGAGCGGGGTTTGTCGAGACCCAGTACTTC. Full variable domain (missing parts from reference TRBV5-4 and TRBJ2-5): ETGVTQSPTHLIKTRGQQVTLRCSSQSGHNTVSWYQQALGQGPQFIFQYYREEENGRGNFPPRFSGLQFPNYSSELNVNALELDDSALYLCASSGAGFVETQYFGPGTRLLVL.

The rearrangement links TRBV30 to TRBJ1-6; 7 bases match TRBD1. The CDR3 is 15 amino acids. The germline V gene has CDR1 GTSNPN and CDR2 SVGIG (reference sequence). V dropped 3 bases and J dropped 2; count of bases not matched to a gene: 4. The CDR3 coding sequence is TGTGCCTGGAGCAAACAGGGGACCTATAATTCACCCCTCCACTTT. As protein: CAWSKQGTYNSPLHF.

This sequence joins TRBV2 and TRBJ2-5; D may correspond to TRBD1 or TRBD2 (5 bases each). This CDR3 region has 16 residues. The V end lost 0 bases, the J end lost 10 bases, and 21 bases lay between the germline ends. The V gene's germline CDR1 is SNHLY and CDR2 FYNNEI. The CDR3 sequence is CASSEARTGAGSIQYF. In DNA form, the CDR3 reads TGTGCCAGCAGTGAAGCGCGCACCGGGGCAGGGTCGATCCAGTACTTC.

The V gene is TRBV30, the J gene TRBJ2-3, with D hard to call. V lost 1 base and J 4 bases, leaving 9 bases between the germline ends. Germline CDR1 reads GTSNPN; CDR2 reads SVGIG (reference sequence). There are 13 residues in the CDR3. The CDR3 DNA sequence: TGTGCCTGGAGTGCCCAAGGGCCAGATACGCAGTATTTT. Its translation is CAWSAQGPDTQYF.

Within the sample, this clonotype is medium-sized (0.01 to 0.1%). The V call is TRBV12-3 or TRBV12-4, the J call TRBJ1-5; D not certain. This CDR3 spans 12 amino acids. Trimming cost V 3 bases and J 4 bases, with 4 bases left between them. The CDR3 DNA reads as TGTGCCAGCAGTTTTTCAAATCAGCCCCAGCATTTT. Residues: CASSFSNQPQHF.

This clonotype was picked up a small number of times. The chain uses TRBV6-1 and TRBJ2-7, with TRBD2 identical over 10 bases. Germline CDR1 MNHNS, CDR2 SASEGT. Losses at the gene ends were 5 bases for V and 4 bases for J; bases not matched to a gene: 2. This CDR3 contains 13 residues. The CDR3, as DNA: TGTGCCAGCAGTCGGACTAGCGGTTACGAGCAGTACTTC. Amino acids: CASSRTSGYEQYF.

This clonotype showed up just once. V usage is TRBV12-3 or TRBV12-4 and J usage is TRBJ2-3, with 16 bases that match TRBD2. After removal of 4 bases from V and 4 bases from J, the junction contained 11 bases not matched to a gene. CDR3 length: 19 amino acids. CDR3 coding DNA: TGTGCCAGCAGTTCTTCCGGGACTAGCGGGAGGGCCGGTGCAGATACGCAGTATTTT. It yields the protein CASSSSGTSGRAGADTQYF.

The chain carries TRBV7-3 and TRBJ1-1; D remains unclear. Germline V gene data show CDR1 as SGHTA and CDR2 as FQGTGA. V was pared by 5 bases and J by 1 base, with 8 bases between. There are 13 residues in the CDR3. The CDR3 sequence is CASSPGSNTEAFF. The CDR3 DNA follows: TGTGCCAGCAGCCCGGGCTCGAACACTGAAGCTTTCTTT.

The V and J genes are TRBV5-1 and TRBJ1-2; D remains ambiguous. The germline gives CDR1 SGHRS, CDR2 YFSETQ. This CDR3 is 14 amino acids long. Trimming removed 4 bases at V and 0 bases at J, with 10 bases between. Written as DNA, the CDR3 is TGCGCCAGCAGCGGCGGCCAAACTAACTATGGCTACACCTTC. It encodes CASSGGQTNYGYTF.

This clonotype showed up just a few times. This chain links TRBV6-1 with TRBJ1-1; D call uncertain. V lost 6 bases and J 1 base, leaving 9 bases between the germline ends. The CDR3 has 13 amino acids. Germline-derived CDR1 and CDR2 are MNHNS and SASEGT. The CDR3 DNA follows: TGTGCCAGCAGGGCATCCGAGAACACTGAAGCTTTCTTT. This codes for CASRASENTEAFF.

This clonotype was detected only a few times. The V and J genes are TRBV20-1 and TRBJ2-5, with TRBD2 matching over 7 bases. Per germline, CDR1 DFQATT and CDR2 SNEGSKA (reference sequence). J gave up 7 bases and V 7 bases, and 6 bases lay outside the gene matches. The CDR3 consists of 11 residues. This CDR3 reads CSDLGGGTQYF. The CDR3, as DNA: TGCAGTGATCTTGGGGGGGGGACCCAGTACTTC.

The chain couples TRBV10-3 to TRBJ1-2; tentatively, D is TRBD1 (5 bases). The CDR3 totals 14 residues. The ends were cut back, 4 bases at V and 6 bases at J, with 15 bases in the middle. Germline V gives CDR1 ENHRY, CDR2 SYGVKD. CDR3 loop: CAISGSREGNGYTF. The CDR3 region has the DNA TGTGCCATCAGTGGCTCCAGGGAGGGGAATGGCTACACCTTC.

This chain joins TRBV6-1 and TRBJ1-1; D unclear. Germline loops: CDR1 MNHNS, CDR2 SASEGT. The CDR3 covers 14 residues. Trimming shortened V by 4 bases and J by 9 bases, and 18 bases separated the two germline ends. The CDR3 sequence is CASSGSGAPMKAFF. The CDR3 coding sequence is TGTGCCAGCAGTGGTTCGGGCGCTCCTATGAAAGCTTTCTTT.

This chain joins TRBV7-2 and TRBJ2-3; TRBD2 matches 10 bases. Germline V gene data show CDR1 as SGHTA and CDR2 as FQGNSA. Trimming removed 3 bases from V and 5 bases from J; junction bases left unmatched: 2. The CDR3 is 14 amino acids. The CDR3 bases are TGTGCCAGCAGCTTTCTAGCGGGAGTAGATACGCAGTATTTT. It encodes CASSFLAGVDTQYF.

The gene calls are TRBV20-1 and TRBJ2-1; D perhaps matches TRBD2 (7 bases). The CDR3 runs to 13 residues. V was shortened by 3 bases and J by 10 bases, with 16 bases between the two germline ends. Germline loops: CDR1 DFQATT, CDR2 SNEGSKA (reference sequence). CDR3 loop: CSAREGGNGEQFF. The CDR3 bases are TGCAGTGCTAGGGAGGGGGGGAACGGGGAGCAGTTCTTC.